Presented here are 2 T cell receptor beta chains from one specimen sequenced in a study of blood T cell repertoires in COVID-19. This table comes from immunoSEQ multiplex PCR, and its TCRdb copy is limited to in-frame clones, with some not included. The top ten hold approximately 3.2% of the sample, which has under 300,000 clones, 60% to 75% seen once. Sequencing used peripheral blood. Every receptor here comes from a woman older than 75 with acute or convalescent COVID-19.

J is TRBJ2-2 and V is TRBV19; 12 nucleotides line up with TRBD1. The V gene end was trimmed by 6 bases and the J gene end by 6 bases; junction bases not matched to a gene: 8. Germline CDR1 is LNHDA and CDR2 is SQIVND (reference sequence). There are 16 residues in the CDR3. The CDR3 region is CASSLRGTGGAGELFF. DNA for the CDR3: TGTGCCAGTAGCCTACGTGGGACAGGGGGCGCCGGGGAGCTGTTTTTT. The variable domain in full, with the rest retrieved from reference TRBV19 and TRBJ2-2, is DGGITQSPKYLFRKEGQNVTLSCEQNLNHDAMYWYRQDPGQGLRLIYYSQIVNDFQKGDIAEGYSVSREKKESFPLTVTSAQKNPTAFYLCASSLRGTGGAGELFFGEGSRLTVL.

V is TRBV20-1 and J is TRBJ2-7, with D possibly TRBD1 on 6 matching bases. The V and J ends lost 3 bases and 6 bases respectively, with 12 bases between them. Germline V CDR1 and CDR2: DFQATT, SNEGSKA (reference sequence). The CDR3 has 12 amino acids. The CDR3 DNA follows: TGCAGTGCTAGTTCAGGGGTCGCCGAGCAGTACTTC. It specifies CSASSGVAEQYF.